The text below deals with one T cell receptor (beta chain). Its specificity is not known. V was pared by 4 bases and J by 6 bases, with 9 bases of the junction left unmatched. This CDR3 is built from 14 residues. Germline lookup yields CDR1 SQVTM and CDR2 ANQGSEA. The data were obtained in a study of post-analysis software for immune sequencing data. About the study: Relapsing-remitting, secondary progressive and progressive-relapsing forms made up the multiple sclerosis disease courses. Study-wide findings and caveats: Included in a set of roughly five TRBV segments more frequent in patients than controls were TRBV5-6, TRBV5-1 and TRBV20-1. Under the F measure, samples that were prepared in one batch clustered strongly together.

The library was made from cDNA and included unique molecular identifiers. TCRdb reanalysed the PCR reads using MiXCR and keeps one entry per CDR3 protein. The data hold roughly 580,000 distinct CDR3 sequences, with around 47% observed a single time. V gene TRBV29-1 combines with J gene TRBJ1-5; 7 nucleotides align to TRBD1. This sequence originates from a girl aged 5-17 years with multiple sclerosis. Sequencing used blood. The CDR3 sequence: CSVGSSGGGQPQHF. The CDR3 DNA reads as TGCAGCGTTGGGTCATCAGGGGGTGGTCAGCCCCAGCATTTT. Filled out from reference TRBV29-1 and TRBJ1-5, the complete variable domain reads SAVISQKPSRDICQRGTSLTIQCQVDSQVTMMFWYRQQPGQSLTLIATANQGSEATYESGFVIDKFPISRPNLTFSTLTVSNMSPEDSSIYLCSVGSSGGGQPQHFGDGTRLSIL.